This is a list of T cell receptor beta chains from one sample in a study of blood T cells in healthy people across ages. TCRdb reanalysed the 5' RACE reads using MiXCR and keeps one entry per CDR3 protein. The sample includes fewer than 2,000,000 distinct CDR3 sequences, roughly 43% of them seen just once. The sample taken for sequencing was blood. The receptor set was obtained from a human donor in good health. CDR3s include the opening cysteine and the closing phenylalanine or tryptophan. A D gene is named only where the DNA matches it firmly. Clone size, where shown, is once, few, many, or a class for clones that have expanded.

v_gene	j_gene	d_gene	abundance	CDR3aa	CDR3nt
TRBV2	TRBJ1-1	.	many	CASSGQPNTEAFF	TGTGCCAGCAGTGGACAGCCGAACACTGAAGCTTTCTTT
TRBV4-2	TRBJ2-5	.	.	CASSQDQGSGKETQYF	TGTGCCAGCAGCCAAGATCAGGGCAGCGGAAAAGAGACCCAGTACTTC
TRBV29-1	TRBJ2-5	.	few	CSVKRQAEGTQYF	TGCAGCGTCAAGAGACAGGCCGAGGGGACCCAGTACTTC
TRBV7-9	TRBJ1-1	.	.	CVLKNSNTEAFF	TGTGTATTGAAAAATTCGAACACTGAAGCTTTCTTT
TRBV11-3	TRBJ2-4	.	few	CASSLEAGTLAKNIQYF	TGTGCCAGCAGCTTAGAAGCCGGGACATTAGCCAAAAACATTCAGTACTTC
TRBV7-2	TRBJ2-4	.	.	CASSLSLGLGEQYF	TGTGCCAGCAGCTTATCACTAGGCTTGGGGGAGCAGTACTTC
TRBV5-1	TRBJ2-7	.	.	CASSPPGSGPSYEQYF	TGCGCCAGCAGCCCCCCCGGCAGCGGCCCATCCTACGAGCAGTACTTC
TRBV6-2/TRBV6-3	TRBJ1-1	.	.	CASSYGGMNTEAFF	TGTGCCAGCAGTTACGGCGGCATGAACACTGAAGCTTTCTTT
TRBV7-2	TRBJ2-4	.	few	CASSLAGGQNIQYF	TGTGCCAGCAGCTTAGCGGGGGGCCAAAACATTCAGTACTTC
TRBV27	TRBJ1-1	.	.	CASSSPREAEAFF	TGTGCCAGCAGTTCCCCGAGGGAAGCTGAAGCTTTCTTT
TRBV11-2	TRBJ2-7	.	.	CASNPSGPQYEQYF	TGTGCCAGCAACCCGTCGGGGCCCCAGTACGAGCAGTACTTC
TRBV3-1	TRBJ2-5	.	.	CASSHSGETRYF	TGTGCCAGCAGCCACTCAGGGGAGACCCGGTACTTC
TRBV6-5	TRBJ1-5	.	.	CASSYFPMSSGQPQHF	TGTGCCAGCAGTTACTTTCCAATGTCTAGCGGTCAGCCCCAGCATTTT
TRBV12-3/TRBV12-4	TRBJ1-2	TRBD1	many	CASSSWDREAYGYTF	TGTGCCAGCAGTTCTTGGGACAGGGAAGCCTATGGCTACACCTTC
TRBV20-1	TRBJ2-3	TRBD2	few	CSSGTSGDTQYF	TGCAGTTCTGGGACTAGCGGAGATACGCAGTATTTT
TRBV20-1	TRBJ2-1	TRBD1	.	CSAVEPGQGNEQFF	TGCAGTGCAGTCGAGCCGGGACAGGGCAATGAGCAGTTCTTC
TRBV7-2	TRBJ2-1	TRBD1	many	CASSSHAQGTGRFF	TGTGCCAGCAGCTCCCATGCCCAAGGGACAGGGAGGTTCTTC
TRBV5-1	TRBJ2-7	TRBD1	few	CASSLGGWTDRGNEQYF	TGCGCCAGCAGCTTGGGGGGATGGACGGACAGGGGAAACGAGCAGTACTTC
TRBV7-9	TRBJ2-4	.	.	CASSRQEGNIQYF	TGTGCCAGCAGCCGACAGGAAGGAAACATTCAGTACTTC
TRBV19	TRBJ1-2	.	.	CASSDWGGAHGYTF	TGTGCCAGTTCCGACTGGGGGGGCGCGCATGGCTACACCTTC
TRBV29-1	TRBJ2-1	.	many	CSVAGVLRNEQFF	TGCAGCGTCGCAGGGGTTCTGAGGAATGAGCAGTTCTTC
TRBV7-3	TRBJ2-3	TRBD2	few	CASSASGGRSTDTQYF	TGTGCCAGCAGCGCTAGCGGGGGGCGAAGCACAGATACGCAGTATTTT
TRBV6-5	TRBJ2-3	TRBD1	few	CASSYPPPGQGQTDTQYF	TGTGCCAGCAGTTACCCCCCTCCTGGACAGGGTCAGACAGATACGCAGTATTTT
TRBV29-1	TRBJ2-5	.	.	CSLGADQETQYF	TGCAGCCTGGGGGCAGACCAAGAGACCCAGTACTTC
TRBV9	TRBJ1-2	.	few	CASSPSVFTNYGYTF	TGTGCCAGCAGCCCCAGCGTTTTTACTAACTATGGCTACACCTTC
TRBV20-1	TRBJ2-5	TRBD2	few	CSASDIAGGLRETQYF	TGCAGTGCTAGCGATATAGCGGGGGGCCTCCGAGAGACCCAGTACTTC
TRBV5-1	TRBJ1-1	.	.	CASSLTGYDEAFF	TGCGCCAGCAGCTTGACAGGGTACGATGAAGCTTTCTTT
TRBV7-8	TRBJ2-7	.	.	CASSPTPGGVTYEQYF	TGTGCCAGCAGCCCTACGCCCGGGGGAGTCACCTACGAGCAGTACTTC
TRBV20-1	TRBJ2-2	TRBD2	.	CSARDSRGGAVGELFF	TGCAGTGCTAGAGATAGTCGCGGGGGGGCGGTCGGGGAGCTGTTTTTT
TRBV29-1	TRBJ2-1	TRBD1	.	CSVEGNRGETQFF	TGCAGCGTTGAGGGGAACAGGGGAGAGACCCAGTTCTTC
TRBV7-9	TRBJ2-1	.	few	CASSLRNLEQFF	TGTGCCAGCAGCTTACGGAATCTGGAGCAGTTCTTC
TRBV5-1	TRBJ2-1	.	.	CASSVSGFYNEQFF	TGCGCCAGCTCGGTATCAGGGTTTTACAATGAGCAGTTCTTC
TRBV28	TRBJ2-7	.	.	CASRSSVYEQYF	TGTGCCAGCAGATCGTCAGTTTACGAGCAGTACTTC
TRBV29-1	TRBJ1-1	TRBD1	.	CSVEWGQGAFF	TGCAGCGTTGAATGGGGACAGGGGGCTTTCTTT